This T cell receptor beta chain was sequenced during a study of identical twins. This CDR3 has 13 amino acids. Germline V gene lookup returns CDR1 GTSNPN and CDR2 SVGIG (reference sequence). V was clipped by 5 bases and J by 7 bases; unmatched bases: 7. From the 5' RACE reads, TCRdb called clonotypes with MiXCR, one entry per CDR3 protein. The sample contains about 470,000 distinct CDR3 sequences, less than 25% of which appear only once. The data also belong to a second study, concerning T cells expressing NK-cell markers.

The TCR comes from a woman under 30 in good health. This chain connects TRBV30 to TRBJ2-1; 8 nucleotides line up with TRBD1. Sequenced sample: CD4+ T cells sorted from blood. The CDR3 protein is CAWDRGVGNEQFF. CDR3 in DNA: TGTGCCTGGGACAGGGGCGTAGGAAATGAGCAGTTCTTC.